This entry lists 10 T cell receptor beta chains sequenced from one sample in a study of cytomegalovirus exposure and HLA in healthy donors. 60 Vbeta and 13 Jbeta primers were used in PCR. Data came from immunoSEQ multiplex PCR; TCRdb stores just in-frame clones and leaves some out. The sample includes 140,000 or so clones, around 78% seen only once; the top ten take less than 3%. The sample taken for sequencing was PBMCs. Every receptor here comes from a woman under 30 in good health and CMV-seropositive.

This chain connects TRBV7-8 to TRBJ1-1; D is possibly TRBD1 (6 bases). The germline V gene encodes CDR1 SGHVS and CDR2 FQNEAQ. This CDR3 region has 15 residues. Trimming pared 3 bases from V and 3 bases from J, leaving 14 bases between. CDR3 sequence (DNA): TGTGCCAGCAGCTTTTCCCAGGGGTCGTACACTGAAGCTTTCTTT. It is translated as CASSFSQGSYTEAFF.

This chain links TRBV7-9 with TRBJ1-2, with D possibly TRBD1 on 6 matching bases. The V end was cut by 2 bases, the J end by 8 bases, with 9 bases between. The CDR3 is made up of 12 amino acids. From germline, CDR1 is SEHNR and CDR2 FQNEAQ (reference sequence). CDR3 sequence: CASSLTGQGYTF. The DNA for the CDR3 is TGTGCCAGCAGCTTAACAGGGCAAGGCTACACCTTC. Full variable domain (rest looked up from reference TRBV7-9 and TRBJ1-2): DTGVSQNPRHKITKRGQNVTFRCDPISEHNRLYWYRQTLGQGPEFLTYFQNEAQLEKSRLLSDRFSAERPKGSFSTLEIQRTEQGDSAMYLCASSLTGQGYTFGSGTRLTVV.

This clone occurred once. The CDR3 DNA reads as TGTGCCAGCAGCTTAGACGGCAGGGAAAGAGATACGCAGTATTTT. Translated, it gives CASSLDGRERDTQYF. The chain recombines TRBV11-2 with TRBJ2-3; the D gene is possibly TRBD1 (5 bases). The CDR3 extends over 15 amino acids. V was shortened by 0 bases and J by 5 bases, with 12 bases between the two germline ends. Germline V gene sequence: CDR1 SGHAT, CDR2 FQNNGV.

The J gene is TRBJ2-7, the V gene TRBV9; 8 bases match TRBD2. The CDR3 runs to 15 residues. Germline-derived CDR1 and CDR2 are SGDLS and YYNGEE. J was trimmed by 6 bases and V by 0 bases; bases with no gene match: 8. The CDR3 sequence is CASSVVPGGFREQYF. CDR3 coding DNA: TGTGCCAGCAGCGTAGTCCCGGGGGGGTTTCGCGAGCAGTACTTC.

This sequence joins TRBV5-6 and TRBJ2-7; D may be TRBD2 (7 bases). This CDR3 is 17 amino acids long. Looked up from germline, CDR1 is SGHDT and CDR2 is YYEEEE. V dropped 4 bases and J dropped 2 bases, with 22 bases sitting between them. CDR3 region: CASSLLGRRGAPYEQYF. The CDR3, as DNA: TGTGCCAGCAGCCTGCTGGGTCGTCGGGGGGCACCCTACGAGCAGTACTTC.

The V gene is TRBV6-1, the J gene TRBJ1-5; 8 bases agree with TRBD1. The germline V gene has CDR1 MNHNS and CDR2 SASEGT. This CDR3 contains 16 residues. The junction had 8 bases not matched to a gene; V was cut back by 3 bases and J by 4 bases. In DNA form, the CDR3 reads TGTGCCAGCAGTGATGATAGGACAGGGAGAAATCAGCCCCAGCATTTT. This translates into CASSDDRTGRNQPQHF.

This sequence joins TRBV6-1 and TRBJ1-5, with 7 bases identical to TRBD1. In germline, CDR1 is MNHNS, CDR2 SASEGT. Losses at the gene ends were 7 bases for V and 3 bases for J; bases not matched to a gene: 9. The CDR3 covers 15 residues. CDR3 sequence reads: CASTDRVSSNQPQHF. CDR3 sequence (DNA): TGTGCCAGCACTGACAGGGTATCGTCCAATCAGCCCCAGCATTTT.

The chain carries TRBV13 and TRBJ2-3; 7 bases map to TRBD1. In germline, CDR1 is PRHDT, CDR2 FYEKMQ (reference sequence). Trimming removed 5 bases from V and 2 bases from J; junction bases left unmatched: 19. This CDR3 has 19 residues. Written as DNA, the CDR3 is TGTGCCAGCAGCCATTTAGGGTTGCCGGGACAGAGAGACACAGATACGCAGTATTTT. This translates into CASSHLGLPGQRDTDTQYF.

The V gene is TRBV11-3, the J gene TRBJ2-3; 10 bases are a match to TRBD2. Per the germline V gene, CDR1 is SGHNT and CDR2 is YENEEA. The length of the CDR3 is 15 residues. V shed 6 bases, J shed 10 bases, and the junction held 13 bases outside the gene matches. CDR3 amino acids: CASSLTSGVTVAQYF. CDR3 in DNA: TGTGCCAGCAGTCTTACTAGCGGGGTCACGGTGGCGCAGTATTTT.

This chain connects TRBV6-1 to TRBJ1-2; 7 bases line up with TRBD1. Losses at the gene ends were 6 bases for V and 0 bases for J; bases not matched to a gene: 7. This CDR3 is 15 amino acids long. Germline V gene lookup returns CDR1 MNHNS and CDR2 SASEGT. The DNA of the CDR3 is TGTGCCAGCAGACCGGGACAGAAGGCTAACTATGGCTACACCTTC. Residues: CASRPGQKANYGYTF.